This record covers a single TCR beta chain. This entry comes from a study of blood T cell repertoires in COVID-19. In the study overall: Donors in the United States, Italy and Spain gave samples during acute or convalescent COVID-19.

Method: immunoSEQ multiplex PCR; TCRdb's copy keeps in-frame clones and lacks some. The repertoire holds roughly 70,000 clones, with approximately 73% as singletons. Germline V gene data show CDR1 as SGHTA and CDR2 as FQGNSA. CDR3 size: 14 residues. The V and J ends lost 5 bases and 2 bases respectively, with 12 bases between them. This TCR was sampled from a man in his 60s with COVID-19, enrolled during active disease. The chain links TRBV7-2 to TRBJ1-2, with TRBD1 as a possible D gene (5 bases). The sample consisted of peripheral blood. CDR3 protein: CASSTGGVNYGYTF. In nucleotides, the CDR3 is TGTGCCAGCAGCACCGGGGGGGTAAACTATGGCTACACCTTC.